The sequence of this TCR beta chain was determined in a study of shared clonotypes between healthy human individuals. General study points: Donors were few, which limited the genetic and exposure-history diversity represented.

The V end lost 6 bases, the J end lost 4 bases, and 10 bases lay between the germline ends. From germline, CDR1 is WNHNN and CDR2 SYGVQD (reference sequence). The CDR3 contains 13 residues. CD4+ cells underwent separation, giving CD45RA+ naive and CD45RA-negative memory subsets. As concerns this clone: What it recognizes is unknown.

Samples underwent the assay at deep level. In the study's own analysis: From ImmunoSEQ came sequences covering only the junction and carrying no quality scores, so filtering differed. Measured with immunoSEQ multiplex PCR; TCRdb has only the in-frame clones, and not every one. Clone size and the V and J calls come from that table; the DNA yielded D and trimming. The sample carries about 960,000 clones, 76% recorded once. This TCR was sampled from a man aged 18 to 30 in good health. Specimen: memory CD4+ T cells sorted from blood. The sample's subset: CD45RA-negative fraction. The chain recombines TRBV10-1 with TRBJ1-5; D remains unclear. In DNA, the CDR3 is TGCGCCAGCAGCTCTGTACGTAATCAGCCCCAGCATTTT. Amino acid sequence: CASSSVRNQPQHF.